These T cell receptor beta chains were read from a single sample in a study of blood T cell repertoires in COVID-19. Some clones are missing from TCRdb's copy, which holds only in-frame ones; the method was immunoSEQ multiplex PCR. The data show under 300,000 clones, 86% seen once. The sample was peripheral blood. Receptors originate from a woman under 40 with active or convalescent COVID-19. Each CDR3 is given with its conserved first and last residue. The size of a clone is reported for some rows only, either as once, few or many, or as a class for expanded clones.

j_call clone_size v_call cdr3_aa
TRBJ1-6 . TRBV2 CASTPLRANSPLHF
TRBJ2-5 once TRBV7-2 CASSLNRMETQYF
TRBJ2-3 once TRBV5-4 CASSSVTNTDTQYF
TRBJ2-3 . TRBV30 CAWRTSGTDTQYF
TRBJ1-1 . TRBV20-1 CSASPGTGIGNTEAFF
TRBJ1-1 . TRBV18 CASSSRLEGDEAFF
TRBJ2-1 . TRBV5-5 CASSFRGNPYNEQFF
TRBJ1-1 . TRBV10-1 CASSEGVGTEAFF
TRBJ2-7 . TRBV7-2 CASSSTSGSSYEQYF
TRBJ1-2 few TRBV6-5 CASSYSGQGIRDGYTF
TRBJ2-7 . TRBV5-8 CASTSSGGRLYEQYF
TRBJ1-6 . TRBV19 CASSIDSGDSPLHF
TRBJ2-5 . TRBV3-1/TRBV3-2 CASSQSRGETQYF
TRBJ1-5 . TRBV6-2/TRBV6-3 CASSHGGSVQPQHF
TRBJ2-1 once TRBV12-3/TRBV12-4 CASEGLSNEQFF
TRBJ1-4 . TRBV6-5 CASRRGSGEKLFF
TRBJ1-2 . TRBV2 CASSDKGNGYTF
TRBJ2-7 few TRBV5-6 CASSSSYEQYF
TRBJ1-1 . TRBV12-3/TRBV12-4 CASSFSGTKAFF
TRBJ2-3 once TRBV19 CASSSLGTGVSDTQYF
TRBJ1-4 . TRBV11-3 CASSLDREEREKLFF
TRBJ1-2 . TRBV4-1 CASSQVGTGNNYGYTF
TRBJ2-5 . TRBV30 CAWGRASGGVMETQYF
TRBJ1-4 . TRBV6-1 CASSEKGRGEKLFF
TRBJ2-7 . TRBV18 CASSPPIMSNTHEQYF
TRBJ2-3 . TRBV4-3 CASSQSLSGGYTDTQYF
TRBJ1-1 . TRBV29-1 CSGTTGMNTEAFF
TRBJ1-2 . TRBV15 CATSPHSGTGANYGYTF
TRBJ2-5 once TRBV5-1 CASTVKSGGTQYF
TRBJ2-5 . TRBV7-2 CASSSPFREETQYF
TRBJ1-1 once TRBV28 CASSPRGGSNTEAFF
TRBJ2-1 . TRBV6-2/TRBV6-3 CASSVLTSGGHSYNEQFF
TRBJ1-2 . TRBV3-1/TRBV3-2 CASSAWGLAPYYGYTF
TRBJ1-2 once TRBV6-5 CASSPGRYGYTF
TRBJ2-3 . TRBV20-1 CSASSETSGSYPDTQYF
TRBJ1-3 . TRBV7-3 CASSMPTLSSGNTIYF
TRBJ1-6 . TRBV9 CASSARTGGMDSPLHF
TRBJ2-7 . TRBV6-1 CASSESHYGGGYEQYF
TRBJ1-2 once TRBV5-3 CARYLGGTGRGYTF
TRBJ1-6 once TRBV5-1 CASSLKSESPLHF
TRBJ1-6 . TRBV29-1 CSARLGSSYNSPLHF
TRBJ2-5 . TRBV5-1 CASTQRGMETQYF
TRBJ1-6 . TRBV7-2 CASSLRAPDSNNSPLHF
TRBJ2-7 . TRBV28 CASSSTGTGQREQYF
TRBJ2-1 few TRBV1 CTSSQDKGGVRSYNEQFF
TRBJ1-4 . TRBV5-4 CASSLGTDYNEKLFF
TRBJ1-1 . TRBV19 CASSIPDLNTEAFF
TRBJ1-2 . TRBV7-9 CASSHRPGDYGYTF
TRBJ1-1 . TRBV28 CASSFGQLATEAFF
TRBJ2-3 . TRBV15 CATSRDEITSDTQYF
TRBJ1-4 . TRBV2 CASSVDRQNEKLFF
TRBJ1-2 once TRBV28 CASTLTGGIYGYTF
TRBJ1-5 . TRBV27 CASSLNRGGQPQHF